The sequence of this T cell receptor beta chain was determined in a study of shared clonotypes between healthy human individuals. Study observations and caveats: Naive CD4 clonotypes overlapped across several donors at 4.5% to 5.5%. Sampling covered nothing but blood. Tissue TCR repertoires likely differ from those found in blood. Some clonotypes were shared by all four sorted-subset donors, while others were not shared. The non-shared ones had lower generation probabilities than the shared ones.

This table comes from immunoSEQ multiplex PCR, and its TCRdb copy is limited to in-frame clones, with some not included. The table includes approximately 620,000 clones, approximately 97% detected once. In regard to this clone: Its antigen is as yet unknown.

Germline loops: CDR1 MNHEY, CDR2 SVGAGI. CDR3 length equals 16 residues. V gave up 3 bases and J gave up 0 bases, with 12 bases separating them. The genes are TRBV6-5 and TRBJ2-1; possibly TRBD2 for D (6 bases). The TCR originated in a woman aged 25 to 39 in good health. Sequenced: naive CD4+ T cells sorted from blood. Subset of the sample: CD45RA+ positively selected. CDR3: CASSYFGSRSYNEQFF. As DNA, the CDR3 is TGTGCCAGCAGTTATTTCGGGAGTCGCTCCTACAATGAGCAGTTCTTC.